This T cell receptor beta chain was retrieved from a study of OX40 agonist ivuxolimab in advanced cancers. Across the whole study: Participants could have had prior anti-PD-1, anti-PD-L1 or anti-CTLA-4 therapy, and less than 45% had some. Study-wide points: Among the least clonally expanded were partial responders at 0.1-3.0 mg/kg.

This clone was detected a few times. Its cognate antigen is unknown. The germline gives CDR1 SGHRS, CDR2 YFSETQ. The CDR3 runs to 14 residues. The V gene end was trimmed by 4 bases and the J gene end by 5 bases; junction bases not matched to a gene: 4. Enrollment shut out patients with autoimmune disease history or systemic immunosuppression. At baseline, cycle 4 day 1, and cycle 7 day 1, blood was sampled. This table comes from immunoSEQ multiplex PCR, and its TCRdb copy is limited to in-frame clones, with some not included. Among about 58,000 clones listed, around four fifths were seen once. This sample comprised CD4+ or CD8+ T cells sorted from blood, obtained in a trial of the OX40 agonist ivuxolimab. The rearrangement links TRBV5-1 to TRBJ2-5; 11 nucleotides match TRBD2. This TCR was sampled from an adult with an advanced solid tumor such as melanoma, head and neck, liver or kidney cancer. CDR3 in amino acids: CASSVAGGRETQYF. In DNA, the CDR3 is TGCGCCAGCAGCGTAGCGGGGGGGCGGGAGACCCAGTACTTC.